The clone carrying this T cell receptor beta chain has a handful of counts. This record belongs to a study of OX40 agonist ivuxolimab in advanced cancers. The data were produced by immunoSEQ multiplex PCR, yet TCRdb's version contains in-frame clones alone and is incomplete. This repertoire shows roughly 95,000 clones, about nine tenths found once; its top ten account for around 1.8%. The germline V gene encodes CDR1 SGDLS and CDR2 YYNGEE. The CDR3 spans 13 residues. Trimming stripped 3 bases from V and 7 bases from J, with 10 bases between. The material was CD4+ or CD8+ T cells sorted from blood, obtained in a trial of the OX40 agonist ivuxolimab. This sequence originates from an adult with an advanced solid tumor such as melanoma, head and neck, liver or kidney cancer. The gene calls are TRBV9 and TRBJ2-2; D is perhaps TRBD1 (6 bases). In DNA, the CDR3 is TGTGCCAGCAGCGAACAACAGGGCGGGGAGCTGTTTTTT. Translated: CASSEQQGGELFF.